The 21 T cell receptor beta chains listed next were all sequenced from one sample in a study of shared clonotypes between healthy human individuals. Sequencing used immunoSEQ multiplex PCR; TCRdb keeps in-frame clones, though not all of them. Of about 2.2 million clones in the sample, 93% are singletons; the top ten hold about 1.6%. Naive CD8 populations comprised CD45RO-negative cells positively selected for CCR7, excluding terminally differentiated effector memory CD45RA+ cells. Material for sequencing was naive CD8+ T cells from PBMCs. The receptor set was obtained from a man between 18 and 35 years old in good health. Some clones in this sample may be carry-over from other donors' samples.

The V and J genes are TRBV4-2 and TRBJ1-2; D is possibly TRBD1 (6 bases). The V end was cut by 4 bases, the J end by 4 bases, with 13 bases between. The CDR3 runs to 14 residues. Germline CDR1 reads LGHNA; CDR2 reads YNFKEQ. CDR3 residues: CASSPTGWAYGYTF. In DNA form, the CDR3 reads TGTGCCAGCAGCCCTACAGGGTGGGCCTATGGCTACACCTTC.

The V and J genes are TRBV28 and TRBJ2-3, with unresolved D. CDR3 length equals 17 residues. Trimming pared 3 bases from V and 2 bases from J, leaving 18 bases between. The germline CDR1 and CDR2 sequences are MDHEN and SYDVKM. The CDR3 loop reads CASSFSPAPVPTDTQYF. The CDR3 coding sequence is TGTGCCAGCAGTTTTAGTCCGGCCCCGGTACCCACAGATACGCAGTATTTT.

In this sample, this clone turned up once. V and J are TRBV28 and TRBJ1-1; D remains ambiguous. V lost 3 bases to trimming and J lost 6 bases, with 8 bases between them. The CDR3 consists of 12 residues. CDR1 is MDHEN and CDR2 is SYDVKM in the germline V gene. CDR3 DNA: TGTGCCAGCAGTTTCGGGCATCCTGAAGCTTTCTTT. It codes for CASSFGHPEAFF.

This clone was recorded only once. The chain combines TRBV5-1 with TRBJ2-5, with 11 positions matching TRBD1. The CDR3 spans 16 residues. J was trimmed by 4 bases and V by 3 bases; bases with no gene match: 8. Germline lookup yields CDR1 SGHRS and CDR2 YFSETQ. CDR3 DNA: TGCGCCAGCAGCTACTCTAGGGACAGGGGGGGAGAGACCCAGTACTTC. Translating gives CASSYSRDRGGETQYF.

Notes on this clone: This same CDR3 is encoded by further DNA sequences in the sample. CDR3 residues: CATSRAGGGDTQYF. For the CDR3, the DNA is TGTGCCACCAGCAGAGCGGGAGGAGGAGATACGCAGTATTTT. This chain joins TRBV15 and TRBJ2-3; 7 bases map to TRBD2. CDR3 size: 14 residues. CDR1 is LNHNV and CDR2 is YYDKDF in the germline V gene (reference sequence). The V segment lost 1 base and the J segment 5 bases; nucleotides outside the gene matches: 3.

The rearrangement uses TRBV28 and TRBJ2-1, with 8 bases that match TRBD2. Germline CDR1 and CDR2: MDHEN and SYDVKM. J was trimmed by 10 bases and V by 6 bases; bases with no gene match: 5. This CDR3 region has 12 residues. CDR3 residues: CASSPGGAEQFF. In DNA, the CDR3 is TGTGCCAGCAGCCCCGGGGGGGCGGAGCAGTTCTTC.

The gene calls are TRBV10-3 and TRBJ2-7, with 9 bases identical to TRBD2. This CDR3 region has 15 residues. Per germline, CDR1 ENHRY and CDR2 SYGVKD. V was clipped by 0 bases and J by 4 bases; unmatched bases: 4. CDR3 in amino acids: CAISESGGREYEQYF. Written as DNA, the CDR3 is TGTGCCATCAGTGAGTCGGGCGGGAGGGAGTACGAGCAGTACTTC.

The chain couples TRBV7-2 to TRBJ2-4; D possibly corresponds to TRBD1 (5 bases). The CDR3 has 15 residues. V was pared by 5 bases and J by 4 bases, with 15 bases between. Germline lookup yields CDR1 SGHTA and CDR2 FQGNSA. The CDR3 DNA sequence: TGTGCCAGCAGCGCTCCGTCAGGGTTAAAAAACATTCAGTACTTC. This codes for CASSAPSGLKNIQYF.

This clone was counted a single time. This chain links TRBV28 with TRBJ2-7; D might be TRBD2 (6 bases). Germline V gene sequence: CDR1 MDHEN, CDR2 SYDVKM. Trimming left V 10 bases short and J 3 bases short, with 16 bases between. The CDR3 loop spans 13 amino acids. This CDR3 reads CATQLSGDYEQYF. The CDR3 bases are TGTGCCACCCAGCTTAGCGGAGACTACGAGCAGTACTTC.

This clone was recorded only once. The rearrangement links TRBV6-1 to TRBJ1-4, with TRBD1 matching over 7 bases. Germline assignment: CDR1 MNHNS and CDR2 SASEGT. The CDR3 has 17 residues. V trimming: 4 bases; J trimming: 5 bases; junction bases outside the gene matches: 13. The CDR3 region is CASSAHGPDRANEKLFF. The CDR3 DNA follows: TGTGCCAGCAGTGCCCACGGTCCCGACAGGGCGAATGAAAAACTGTTTTTT.

The V gene is TRBV7-9, the J gene TRBJ2-2, with D uncertain. The CDR3 runs 15 residues. The germline gives CDR1 SEHNR, CDR2 FQNEAQ (reference sequence). Trimming left V 4 bases short and J 0 bases short, with 9 bases between. This CDR3 reads CASSYRASNTGELFF. The CDR3, as DNA: TGTGCCAGCAGCTACCGGGCCTCGAACACCGGGGAGCTGTTTTTT.

The chain joins TRBV7-6 to TRBJ2-3, with D hard to call. This CDR3 has 15 residues. Per germline, CDR1 SGHVS and CDR2 FNYEAQ. Trimming took off 5 bases at V and 2 bases at J, with 14 bases between the two ends. The CDR3 loop reads CASSPTRAFTDTQYF. CDR3 nucleotide sequence: TGTGCCAGCAGCCCAACACGGGCTTTCACAGATACGCAGTATTTT.

This chain links TRBV7-9 with TRBJ2-1; TRBD1 or TRBD2 may be the D gene (5 bases each). The CDR3 has 12 residues. Germline CDR1 SEHNR, CDR2 FQNEAQ (reference sequence). Trimming left V 4 bases short and J 10 bases short, with 11 bases between. The CDR3 DNA is TGTGCCAGCAGCTCGGGGCGGACAGAGCAGTTCTTC. It encodes CASSSGRTEQFF. Full variable domain (rest looked up from reference TRBV7-9 and TRBJ2-1): DTGVSQNPRHKITKRGQNVTFRCDPISEHNRLYWYRQTLGQGPEFLTYFQNEAQLEKSRLLSDRFSAERPKGSFSTLEIQRTEQGDSAMYLCASSSGRTEQFFGPGTRLTVL.

This chain joins TRBV27 and TRBJ2-7; TRBD1 agrees at 8 bases. The CDR3 sequence is 16 residues long. Germline CDR1 MNHEY, CDR2 SMNVEV (reference sequence). V lost 0 bases, J lost 1 base, and 5 bases stayed unmatched. The CDR3 bases are TGTGCCAGCAGTTTATCGACAGGGGTCATTTCCTACGAGCAGTACTTC. This codes for CASSLSTGVISYEQYF.

The rearrangement links TRBV27 to TRBJ1-5; 7 bases line up with TRBD1. The CDR3 is 17 amino acids. With 0 bases clipped from V and 4 bases from J, the junction kept 9 bases outside the gene matches. The germline CDR1 and CDR2 sequences are MNHEY and SMNVEV (reference sequence). For the CDR3, the DNA is TGTGCCAGCAGTTTATCGAACCGGGACAGAAAAAATCAGCCCCAGCATTTT. Translating it yields CASSLSNRDRKNQPQHF.

The sample holds a few counts of this clone. This chain joins TRBV27 and TRBJ1-5; tentatively, D is TRBD1 (6 bases). The CDR3 has 15 residues. Germline V lookup: CDR1 MNHEY, CDR2 SMNVEV (reference sequence). The V end was cut by 2 bases, the J end by 2 bases, with 10 bases between. CDR3 region: CASSLGAGGNQPQHF. The CDR3 region has the DNA TGTGCCAGCAGTTTAGGGGCAGGGGGCAATCAGCCCCAGCATTTT.

V and J are TRBV7-8 and TRBJ1-2; D call uncertain. The CDR3 runs to 15 residues. Deletions cut 0 bases from V and 0 bases from J, with 8 bases between. Germline V gives CDR1 SGHVS, CDR2 FQNEAQ. In DNA form, the CDR3 reads TGTGCCAGCAGCTTAGCGCTGGGGACTAACTATGGCTACACCTTC. It is translated as CASSLALGTNYGYTF.

The chain links TRBV6-1 to TRBJ1-5; D possibly corresponds to TRBD1 (5 bases). V was pared by 5 bases and J by 6 bases, with 14 bases between. From germline, CDR1 is MNHNS and CDR2 SASEGT. CDR3 length equals 14 residues. The CDR3 nucleotides read TGTGCCAGCAGTACCGGGACCCTCAGTCAGCCCCAGCATTTT. As protein: CASSTGTLSQPQHF.

This sequence joins TRBV30 and TRBJ2-2, with D tentatively TRBD1 (6 bases). V lost 8 bases to trimming and J lost 5 bases, with 12 bases between them. The V gene's germline CDR1 is GTSNPN and CDR2 SVGIG (reference sequence). The CDR3 contains 12 residues. For the CDR3, the DNA is TGTGCCGGTGCCGGACAGACCGGGGAGCTGTTTTTT. Translated: CAGAGQTGELFF.

The rearrangement uses TRBV6-1 and TRBJ1-1; D not certain. There are 10 residues in the CDR3. Per germline, CDR1 MNHNS and CDR2 SASEGT. Trimming took off 8 bases at V and 7 bases at J, with 8 bases between the two ends. CDR3 sequence: CASRAHEAFF. The DNA for the CDR3 is TGTGCCAGCCGAGCACATGAAGCTTTCTTT.

The rearrangement joins TRBV21-1 to TRBJ1-5; TRBD1, the D gene given by the table, was not confirmed from the DNA. TRBV21-1 is a pseudogene segment. The length of the CDR3 is 15 residues. The CDR3 DNA reads TGTGCCAGCACTGGGACAGTAGATAGCAATCAGCCCCAGCATTTT. It codes for CASTGTVDSNQPQHF.